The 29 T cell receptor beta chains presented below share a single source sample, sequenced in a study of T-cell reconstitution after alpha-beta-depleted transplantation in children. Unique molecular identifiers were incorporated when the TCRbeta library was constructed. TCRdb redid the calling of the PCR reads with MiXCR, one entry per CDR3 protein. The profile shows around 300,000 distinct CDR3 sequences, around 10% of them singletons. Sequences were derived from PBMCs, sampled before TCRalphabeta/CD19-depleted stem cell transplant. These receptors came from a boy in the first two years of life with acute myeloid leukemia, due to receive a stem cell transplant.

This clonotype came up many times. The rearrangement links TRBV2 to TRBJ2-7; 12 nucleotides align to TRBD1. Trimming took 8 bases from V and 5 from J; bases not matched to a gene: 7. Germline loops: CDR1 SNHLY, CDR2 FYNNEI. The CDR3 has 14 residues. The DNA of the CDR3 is TGTGCCAGCGTTACCGGGACAGGGGGCAACGAGCAGTACTTC. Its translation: CASVTGTGGNEQYF. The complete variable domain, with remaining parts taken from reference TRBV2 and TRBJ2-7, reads EPEVTQTPSHQVTQMGQEVILRCVPISNHLYFYWYRQILGQKVEFLVSFYNNEISEKSEIFDDQFSVERPDGSNFTLKIRSTKLEDSAMYFCASVTGTGGNEQYFGPGTRLTVT.

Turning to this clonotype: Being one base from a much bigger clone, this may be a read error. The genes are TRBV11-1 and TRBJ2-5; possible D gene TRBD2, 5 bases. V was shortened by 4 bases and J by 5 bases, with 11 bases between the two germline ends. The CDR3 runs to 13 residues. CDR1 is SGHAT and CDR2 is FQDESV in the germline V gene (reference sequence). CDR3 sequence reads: CASSWRGKETQYF. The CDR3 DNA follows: TGTGCCAGCAGCTGGAGAGGGAAGGAGACCCAGTACTTC.

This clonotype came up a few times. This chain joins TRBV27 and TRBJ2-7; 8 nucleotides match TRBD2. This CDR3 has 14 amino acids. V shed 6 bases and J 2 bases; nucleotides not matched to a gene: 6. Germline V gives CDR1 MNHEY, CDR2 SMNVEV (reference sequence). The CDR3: CASRMGLGAYEQYF. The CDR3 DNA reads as TGTGCCAGCAGGATGGGACTAGGGGCCTACGAGCAGTACTTC.

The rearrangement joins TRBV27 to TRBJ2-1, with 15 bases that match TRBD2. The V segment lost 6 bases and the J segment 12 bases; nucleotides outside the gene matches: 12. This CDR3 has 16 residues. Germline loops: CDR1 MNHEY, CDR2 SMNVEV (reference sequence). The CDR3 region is CASSPRPGLAGGGQFF. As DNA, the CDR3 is TGTGCCAGCAGCCCACGTCCCGGACTAGCGGGAGGGGGGCAGTTCTTC.

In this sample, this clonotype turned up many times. The CDR3 reads CASSQDKAFSGNTIYF. The CDR3 bases are TGTGCCAGCAGCCAAGATAAAGCGTTTTCTGGAAACACCATATATTTT. The rearrangement joins TRBV4-2 to TRBJ1-3; no clear D. V was clipped by 0 bases and J by 1 base, with 10 bases between them. The CDR3 extends over 16 amino acids. Germline V lookup: CDR1 LGHNA, CDR2 YNFKEQ.

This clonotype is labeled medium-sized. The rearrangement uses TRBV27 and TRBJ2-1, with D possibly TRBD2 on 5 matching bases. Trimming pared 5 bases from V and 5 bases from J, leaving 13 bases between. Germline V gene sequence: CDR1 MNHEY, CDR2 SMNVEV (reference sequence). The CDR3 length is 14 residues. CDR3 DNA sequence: TGTGCCAGCAGTCCCTATGGGAGTAACAATGAGCAGTTCTTC. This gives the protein CASSPYGSNNEQFF.

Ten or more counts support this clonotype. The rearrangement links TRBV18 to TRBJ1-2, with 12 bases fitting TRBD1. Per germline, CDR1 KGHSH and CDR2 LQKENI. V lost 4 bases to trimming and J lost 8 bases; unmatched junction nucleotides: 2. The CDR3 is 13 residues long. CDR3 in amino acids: CASSRDRGRGYTF. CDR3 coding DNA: TGTGCCAGCTCACGGGACAGGGGGCGCGGCTACACCTTC.

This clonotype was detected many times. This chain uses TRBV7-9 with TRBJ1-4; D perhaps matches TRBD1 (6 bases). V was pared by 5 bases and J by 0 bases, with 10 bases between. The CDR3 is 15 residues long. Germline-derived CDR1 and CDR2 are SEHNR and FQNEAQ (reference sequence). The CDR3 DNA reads TGTGCCAGCAGCATACAGGGCCCAACTAATGAAAAACTGTTTTTT. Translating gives CASSIQGPTNEKLFF. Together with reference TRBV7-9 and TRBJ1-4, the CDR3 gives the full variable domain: DTGVSQNPRHKITKRGQNVTFRCDPISEHNRLYWYRQTLGQGPEFLTYFQNEAQLEKSRLLSDRFSAERPKGSFSTLEIQRTEQGDSAMYLCASSIQGPTNEKLFFGSGTQLSVL.

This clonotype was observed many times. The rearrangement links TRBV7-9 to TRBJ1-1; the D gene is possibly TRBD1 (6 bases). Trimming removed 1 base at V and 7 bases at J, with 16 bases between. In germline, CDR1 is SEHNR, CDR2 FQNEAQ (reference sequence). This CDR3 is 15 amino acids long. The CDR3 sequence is CASSLVGLGTLEAFF. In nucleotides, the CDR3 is TGTGCCAGCAGCTTAGTGGGACTCGGGACACTTGAAGCTTTCTTT. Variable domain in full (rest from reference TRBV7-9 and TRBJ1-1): DTGVSQNPRHKITKRGQNVTFRCDPISEHNRLYWYRQTLGQGPEFLTYFQNEAQLEKSRLLSDRFSAERPKGSFSTLEIQRTEQGDSAMYLCASSLVGLGTLEAFFGQGTRLTVV.

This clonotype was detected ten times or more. The chain's CDR3 is CASSLNPGHLSSYEQYF. As DNA, the CDR3 is TGCGCCAGCAGCTTGAATCCGGGACACCTTTCCTCCTACGAGCAGTACTTC. The J gene is TRBJ2-7, the V gene TRBV5-1; weak D call: TRBD1 (6 bases). Between the trimmed V and J ends, which lost 1 base and 0 bases, there was a span of 17 bases. CDR1 and CDR2 from the germline V gene are SGHRS and YFSETQ. This CDR3 region has 17 residues.

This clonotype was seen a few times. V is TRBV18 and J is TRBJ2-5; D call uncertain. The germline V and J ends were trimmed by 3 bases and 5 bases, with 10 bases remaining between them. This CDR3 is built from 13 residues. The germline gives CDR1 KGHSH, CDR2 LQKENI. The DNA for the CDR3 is TGTGCCAGCTCACCGTCAAACACCGAGACCCAGTACTTC. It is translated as CASSPSNTETQYF.

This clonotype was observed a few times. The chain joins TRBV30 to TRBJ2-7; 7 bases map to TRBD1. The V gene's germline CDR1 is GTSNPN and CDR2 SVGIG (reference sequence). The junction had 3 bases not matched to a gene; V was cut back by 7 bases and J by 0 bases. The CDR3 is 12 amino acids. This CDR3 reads CAYSGGSYEQYF. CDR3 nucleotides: TGTGCCTACTCAGGGGGCTCCTACGAGCAGTACTTC.

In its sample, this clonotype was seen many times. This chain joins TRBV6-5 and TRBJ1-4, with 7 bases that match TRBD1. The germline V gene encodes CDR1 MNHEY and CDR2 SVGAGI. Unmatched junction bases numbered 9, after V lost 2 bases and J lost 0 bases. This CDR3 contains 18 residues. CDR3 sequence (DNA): TGTGCCAGCAGTTACACGGGACAGTACTTTACAACTAATGAAAAACTGTTTTTT. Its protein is CASSYTGQYFTTNEKLFF.

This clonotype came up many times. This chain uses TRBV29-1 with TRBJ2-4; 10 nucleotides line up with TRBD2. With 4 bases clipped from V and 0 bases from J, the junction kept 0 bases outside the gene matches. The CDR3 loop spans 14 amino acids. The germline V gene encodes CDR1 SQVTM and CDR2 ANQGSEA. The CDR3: CSVGLAGAKNIQYF. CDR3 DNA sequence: TGCAGCGTTGGACTAGCGGGAGCCAAAAACATTCAGTACTTC.

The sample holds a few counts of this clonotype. CDR3 in amino acids: CASTMGVTGELFF. Written as DNA, the CDR3 is TGTGCCAGCACCATGGGGGTCACCGGGGAGCTGTTTTTT. This chain uses TRBV12-3 or TRBV12-4 with TRBJ2-2; D is possibly TRBD1 or TRBD2 (5 bases each). Trimming took off 7 bases at V and 4 bases at J, with 10 bases between the two ends. This CDR3 contains 13 residues.

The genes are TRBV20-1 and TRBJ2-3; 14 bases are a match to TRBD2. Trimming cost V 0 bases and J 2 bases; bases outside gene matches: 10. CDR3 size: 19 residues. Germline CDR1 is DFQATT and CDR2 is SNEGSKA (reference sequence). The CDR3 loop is CSARDLGLAGGRVTDTQYF. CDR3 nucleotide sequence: TGCAGTGCTAGAGATCTCGGACTAGCGGGGGGTCGGGTCACAGATACGCAGTATTTT.

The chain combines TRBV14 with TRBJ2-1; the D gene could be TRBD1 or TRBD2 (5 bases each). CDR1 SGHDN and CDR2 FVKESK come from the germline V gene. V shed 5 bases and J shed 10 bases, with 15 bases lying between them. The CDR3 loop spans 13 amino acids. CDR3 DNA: TGTGCCAGCAGCACCACAACAGGCGGGGAGCAGTTCTTC. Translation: CASSTTTGGEQFF.

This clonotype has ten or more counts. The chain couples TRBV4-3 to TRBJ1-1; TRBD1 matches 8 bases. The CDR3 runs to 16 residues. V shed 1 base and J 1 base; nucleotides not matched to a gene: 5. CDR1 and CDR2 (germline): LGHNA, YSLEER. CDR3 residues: CASSQVRDRSNTEAFF. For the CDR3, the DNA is TGCGCCAGCAGCCAAGTCCGGGACAGGTCGAACACTGAAGCTTTCTTT.

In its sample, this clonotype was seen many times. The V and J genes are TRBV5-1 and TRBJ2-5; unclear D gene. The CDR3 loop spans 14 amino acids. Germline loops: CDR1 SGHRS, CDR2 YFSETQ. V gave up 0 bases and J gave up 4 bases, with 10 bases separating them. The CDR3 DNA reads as TGCGCCAGCAGCTTGGCGAAGTTGGGAGAGACCCAGTACTTC. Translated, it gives CASSLAKLGETQYF.

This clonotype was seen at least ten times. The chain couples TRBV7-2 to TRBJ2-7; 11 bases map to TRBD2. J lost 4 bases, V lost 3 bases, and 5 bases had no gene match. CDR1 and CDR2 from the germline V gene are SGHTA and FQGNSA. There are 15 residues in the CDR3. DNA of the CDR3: TGTGCCAGCAGCTTCCCGGGACTAGCGGATTACGAGCAGTACTTC. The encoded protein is CASSFPGLADYEQYF.

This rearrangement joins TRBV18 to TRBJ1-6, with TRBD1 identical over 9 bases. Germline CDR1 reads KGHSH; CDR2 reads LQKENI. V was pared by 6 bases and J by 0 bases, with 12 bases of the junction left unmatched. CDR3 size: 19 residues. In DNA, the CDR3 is TGTGCCAGCTCCCCAGGGACGGACAGGGGAAGCTCCTATAATTCACCCCTCCACTTT. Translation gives CASSPGTDRGSSYNSPLHF.

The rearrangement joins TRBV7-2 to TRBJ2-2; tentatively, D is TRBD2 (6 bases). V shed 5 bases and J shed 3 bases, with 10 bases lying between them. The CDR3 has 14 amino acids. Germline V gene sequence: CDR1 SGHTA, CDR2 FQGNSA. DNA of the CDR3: TGTGCCAGCAGCAGACCGGGGGACACCGGGGAGCTGTTTTTT. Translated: CASSRPGDTGELFF.

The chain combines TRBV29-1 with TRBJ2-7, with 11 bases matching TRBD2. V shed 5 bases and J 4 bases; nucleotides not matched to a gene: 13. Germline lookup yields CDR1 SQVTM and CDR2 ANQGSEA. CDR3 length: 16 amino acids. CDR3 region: CSVILAGDLPFYEQYF. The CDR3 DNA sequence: TGCAGCGTTATACTAGCGGGAGACCTCCCCTTTTACGAGCAGTACTTC.

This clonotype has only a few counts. CDR3 sequence (DNA): TGTGCCACCAGCGCGGCGACCAGGGCGGCCCAAGAGACCCAGTACTTC. Its translation is CATSAATRAAQETQYF. V usage is TRBV24-1 and J usage is TRBJ2-5, with D tentatively TRBD1 (5 bases). The germline gives CDR1 KGHDR, CDR2 SFDVKD. Trimming removed 7 bases at V and 1 base at J, with 18 bases between. CDR3 length: 16 residues.

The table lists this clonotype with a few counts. Written as DNA, the CDR3 is TGTGCCATCAGTGAGTCGTGGACTAGCTCTACCTACGAGCAGTACTTC. Translation gives CAISESWTSSTYEQYF. The genes are TRBV10-3 and TRBJ2-7; 8 bases agree with TRBD2. The CDR3 has 16 residues. V was pared by 0 bases and J by 2 bases, with 6 bases of the junction left unmatched. Germline CDR1 and CDR2: ENHRY and SYGVKD.

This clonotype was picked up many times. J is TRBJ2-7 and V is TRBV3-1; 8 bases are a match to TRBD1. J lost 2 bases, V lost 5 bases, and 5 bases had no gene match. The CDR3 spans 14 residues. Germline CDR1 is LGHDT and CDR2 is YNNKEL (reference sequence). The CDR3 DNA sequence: TGTGCCAGCAGCTCACAGGACAGGGCCTACGAGCAGTACTTC. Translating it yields CASSSQDRAYEQYF.

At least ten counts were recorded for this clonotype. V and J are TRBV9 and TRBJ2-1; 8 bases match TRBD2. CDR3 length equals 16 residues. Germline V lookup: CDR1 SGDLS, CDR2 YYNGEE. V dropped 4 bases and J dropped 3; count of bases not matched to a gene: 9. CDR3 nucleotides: TGTGCCAGCAGCCCCAACCGGGAGGGTTTCTACAATGAGCAGTTCTTC. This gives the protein CASSPNREGFYNEQFF.

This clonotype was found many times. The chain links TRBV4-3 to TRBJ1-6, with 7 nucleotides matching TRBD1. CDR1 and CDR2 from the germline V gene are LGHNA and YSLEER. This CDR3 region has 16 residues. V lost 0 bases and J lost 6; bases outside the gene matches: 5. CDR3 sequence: CASSQDSGGGNSPLHF. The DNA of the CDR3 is TGCGCCAGCAGCCAAGATTCAGGGGGTGGTAATTCACCCCTCCACTTT.

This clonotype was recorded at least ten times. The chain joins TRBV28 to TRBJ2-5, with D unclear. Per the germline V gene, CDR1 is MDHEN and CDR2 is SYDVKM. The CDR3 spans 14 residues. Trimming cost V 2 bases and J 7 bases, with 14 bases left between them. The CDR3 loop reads CASSLVGLRGTQYF. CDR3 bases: TGTGCCAGCAGTTTAGTTGGGCTCCGAGGGACCCAGTACTTC. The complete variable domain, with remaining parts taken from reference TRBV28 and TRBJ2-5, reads DVKVTQSSRYLVKRTGEKVFLECVQDMDHENMFWYRQDPGLGLRLIYFSYDVKMKEKGDIPEGYSVSREKKERFSLILESASTNQTSMYLCASSLVGLRGTQYFGPGTRLLVL.